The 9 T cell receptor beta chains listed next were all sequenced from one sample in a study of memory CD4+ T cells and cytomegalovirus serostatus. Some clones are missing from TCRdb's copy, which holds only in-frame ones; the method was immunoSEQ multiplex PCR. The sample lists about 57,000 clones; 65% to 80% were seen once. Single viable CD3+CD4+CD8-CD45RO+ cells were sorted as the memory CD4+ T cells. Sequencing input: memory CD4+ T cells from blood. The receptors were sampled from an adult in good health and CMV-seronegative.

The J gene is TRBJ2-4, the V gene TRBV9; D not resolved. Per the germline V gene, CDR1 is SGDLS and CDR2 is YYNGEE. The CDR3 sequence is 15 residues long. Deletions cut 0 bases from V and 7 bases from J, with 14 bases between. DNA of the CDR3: TGTGCCAGCAGCGTAGCGGACGGCCTCGGGAACATTCAGTACTTC. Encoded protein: CASSVADGLGNIQYF.

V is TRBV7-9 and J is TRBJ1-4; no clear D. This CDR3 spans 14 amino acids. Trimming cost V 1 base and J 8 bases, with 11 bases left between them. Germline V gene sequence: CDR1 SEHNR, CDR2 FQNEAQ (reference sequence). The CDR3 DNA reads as TGTGCCAGCAGCTTAGGAAGCGGTCGCGAAAAACTGTTTTTT. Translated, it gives CASSLGSGREKLFF.

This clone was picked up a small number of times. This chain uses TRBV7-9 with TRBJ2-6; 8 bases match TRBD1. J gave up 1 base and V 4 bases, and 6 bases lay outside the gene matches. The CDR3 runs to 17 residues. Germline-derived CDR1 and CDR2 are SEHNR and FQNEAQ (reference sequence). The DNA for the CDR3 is TGTGCCAGCAGCTGGGGGACAGGCACTTCTGGGGCCAACGTCCTGACTTTC. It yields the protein CASSWGTGTSGANVLTF. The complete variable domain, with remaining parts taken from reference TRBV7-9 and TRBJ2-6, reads DTGVSQNPRHKITKRGQNVTFRCDPISEHNRLYWYRQTLGQGPEFLTYFQNEAQLEKSRLLSDRFSAERPKGSFSTLEIQRTEQGDSAMYLCASSWGTGTSGANVLTFGAGSRLTVL.

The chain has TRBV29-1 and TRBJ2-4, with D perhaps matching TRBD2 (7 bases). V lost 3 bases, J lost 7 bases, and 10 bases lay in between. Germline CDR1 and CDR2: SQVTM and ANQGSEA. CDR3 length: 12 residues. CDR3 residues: CSVEGGGNIQYF. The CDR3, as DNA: TGCAGCGTTGAGGGAGGGGGGAACATTCAGTACTTC.

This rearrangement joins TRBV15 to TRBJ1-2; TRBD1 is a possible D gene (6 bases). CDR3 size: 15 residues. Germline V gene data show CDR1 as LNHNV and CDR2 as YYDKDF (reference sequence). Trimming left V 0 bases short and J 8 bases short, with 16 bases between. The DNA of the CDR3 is TGTGCCACCAGCAGAGATTGGCAGGGGTTAGAGGGCTACACCTTC. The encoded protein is CATSRDWQGLEGYTF.

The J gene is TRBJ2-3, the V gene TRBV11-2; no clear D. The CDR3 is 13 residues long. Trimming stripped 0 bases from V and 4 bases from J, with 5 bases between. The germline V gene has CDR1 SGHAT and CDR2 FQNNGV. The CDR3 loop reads CASSLDIADTQYF. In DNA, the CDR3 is TGTGCCAGCAGCTTAGATATCGCAGATACGCAGTATTTT.

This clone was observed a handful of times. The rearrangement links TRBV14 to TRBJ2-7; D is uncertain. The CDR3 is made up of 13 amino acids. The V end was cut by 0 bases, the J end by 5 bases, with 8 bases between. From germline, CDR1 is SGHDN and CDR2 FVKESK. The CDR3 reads CASSQDPTDEQYF. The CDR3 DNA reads TGTGCCAGCAGCCAAGATCCGACGGACGAGCAGTACTTC.

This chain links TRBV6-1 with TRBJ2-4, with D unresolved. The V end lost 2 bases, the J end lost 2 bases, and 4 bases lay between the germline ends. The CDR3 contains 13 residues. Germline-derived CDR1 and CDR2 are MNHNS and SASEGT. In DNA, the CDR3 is TGTGCCAGCAGTGAATCCCCCAAAAACATTCAGTACTTC. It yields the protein CASSESPKNIQYF.

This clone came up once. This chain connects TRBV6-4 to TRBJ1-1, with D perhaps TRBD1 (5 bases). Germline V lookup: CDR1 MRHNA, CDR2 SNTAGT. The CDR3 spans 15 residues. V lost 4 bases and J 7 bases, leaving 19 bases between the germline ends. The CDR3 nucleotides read TGTGCCAGCAGTGCAGGTGCATTGAGACAGCTTGAAGCTTTCTTT. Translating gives CASSAGALRQLEAFF.